These T cell receptor beta chains were read from a single sample in a study of shared clonotypes between healthy human individuals. The table came from immunoSEQ multiplex PCR; TCRdb's copy has only in-frame clones and leaves some out. The sample lists about 820,000 clones, 92% occurring once. Sequencing was performed on naive CD8+ T cells sorted from blood. All receptors derive from a man aged 30-40 years in good health. Each CDR3 is given with its conserved first and last residue. Each record gives: V gene, clone size, J gene, D gene, CDR3 DNA, CDR3 protein. The D gene is left open where the match is weak. Not every row has a clone size; where given, it reads once, few, many or a size class.

TRBV14	.	TRBJ1-1	.	TGTGCCAGCAGCCACCTGGACAGCGAGAACACTGAAGCTTTCTTT	CASSHLDSENTEAFF
TRBV7-2	once	TRBJ2-4	.	TGTGCCAGCAGCATAAAATGGGGGGTTGGAAACATTCAGTACTTC	CASSIKWGVGNIQYF
TRBV29-1	.	TRBJ2-7	TRBD2	TGCAGCGTTGACACGGGGGGCTCCTACGAGCAGTACTTC	CSVDTGGSYEQYF
TRBV27	.	TRBJ2-7	TRBD1	TGTGCCAGCGGGACAGGCTCCTACGAGCAGTACTTC	CASGTGSYEQYF
TRBV28	.	TRBJ2-1	.	TGTGCCAGCAGTTTTGCGTCAGGACAGCGGGTGCACCCAGGAGGTGAGCAGTTCTTC	CASSFASGQRVHPGGEQFF
TRBV18	.	TRBJ2-7	TRBD2	TGTGCCAGCTCACCCGGGGGGTCTCGCGAGCAGTACTTC	CASSPGGSREQYF
TRBV6-4	.	TRBJ1-5	.	TGTGCCCCCAGGGCCTCCCAGCCCCAGCATTTT	CAPRASQPQHF
TRBV4-2	few	TRBJ2-3	TRBD1	TGTGCCAGCAGCCAAATTGGGACAGGCCCAATCACAGATACGCAGTATTTT	CASSQIGTGPITDTQYF
TRBV28	.	TRBJ2-3	TRBD1	TGTGCCAGCAGTCCGACGACAGGGTTGGGCACAGATACGCAGTATTTT	CASSPTTGLGTDTQYF
TRBV4-1	.	TRBJ2-7	.	TGCGCCAGCAGCCAAGGTGACGGCTACGAGCAGTACTTC	CASSQGDGYEQYF
TRBV29-1	.	TRBJ2-1	TRBD2	TGCAGCGTTGGTGGCACGCTAGCGGGAGGGCCGAGGGAGCAGTTCTTC	CSVGGTLAGGPREQFF
TRBV7-9	.	TRBJ2-3	.	TGTGCCAGCAGCTTTACTATCGATACGCAGTATTTT	CASSFTIDTQYF
TRBV15	once	TRBJ1-1	.	TGTGCCACCAGCAGAGACAGGGCTTTTAACACTGAAGCTTTCTTT	CATSRDRAFNTEAFF
TRBV6-5	.	TRBJ2-7	.	TGTGCCAGCAAGAGCGGGTCGGGGAACTACGAGCAGTACTTC	CASKSGSGNYEQYF
TRBV4-2	.	TRBJ2-3	.	TGTGCCACGTGGGAAGACAGCACAGATACGCAGTATTTT	CATWEDSTDTQYF
TRBV6-1	.	TRBJ1-5	TRBD1	TGTGCCAGCAGTCCGGGACAGTATCAGCCCCAGCATTTT	CASSPGQYQPQHF
TRBV9	.	TRBJ2-7	TRBD2	TGTGCCAGCAGCGTTAGCGGGAGGGATTACGAGCAGTACTTC	CASSVSGRDYEQYF
TRBV7-9	.	TRBJ2-3	.	TGTGCCAGCAGCTTAGTAGGAGATACGCAGTATTTT	CASSLVGDTQYF
TRBV7-6	.	TRBJ2-2	TRBD2	TGTGCCAGCAGCCTTGGCGGACTAGCGGGAATCACCGGGGAGCTGTTTTTT	CASSLGGLAGITGELFF
TRBV28	.	TRBJ2-1	.	TGTGCCACCATCTTCAATGAGCAGTTCTTC	CATIFNEQFF
TRBV6-1	.	TRBJ2-7	TRBD2	TGTGCCAGCAGTGTAGCAGCGGGAGGGCCCTACGAGCAGTACTTC	CASSVAAGGPYEQYF
TRBV11-2	.	TRBJ2-7	.	TGTGCCAGCAGCATTTACAGGGAGCCGCTCCCCTACGAGCAGTACTTC	CASSIYREPLPYEQYF
TRBV19	.	TRBJ2-6	.	TGTGCCAGTAGTATAGGGGGTTATGGGGCCAACGTCCTGACTTTC	CASSIGGYGANVLTF
TRBV11-2	.	TRBJ2-7	.	TGTGCCAGCAGCTTCGGGACTTACGAGCAGTACTTC	CASSFGTYEQYF